These T cell receptor beta chains were read from a single sample in a study of cytomegalovirus exposure and HLA in healthy donors. Using immunoSEQ multiplex PCR, the repertoire was profiled, and TCRdb retains in-frame clones only, with some absent. This sample has a few hundred thousand clones; 70% to 80% occur once, and the top ten carry approximately 0.22%. The source material was PBMCs. Receptors were obtained from a girl aged 2 to 9 in good health and CMV-seronegative. The CDR3 runs from the conserved cysteine through the conserved F or W. The D gene is left open where the match is weak. Part of the rows lack a size; the others show once, few, many or a class for expanded clones.

14,TRBJ1-1,TRBV19,.,.,TGTGCCAGTACCTATGGTGCCCACAACACTGAAGCTTTCTTT,CASTYGAHNTEAFF
15,TRBJ1-6,TRBV28,.,few,TGTGCCAGCAGTTTACAGGGTAGTTATAATTCACCCCTCCACTTT,CASSLQGSYNSPLHF
14,TRBJ2-7,TRBV7-3,TRBD2,.,TGTGCCAGCAGCTTAAGCGGGGGGGCCTACGAGCAGTACTTC,CASSLSGGAYEQYF
13,TRBJ2-7,TRBV27,.,few,TGTGCCAGCAGTTTTGGGGCCGAAGGCGAGCAGTACTTC,CASSFGAEGEQYF
15,TRBJ2-7,TRBV2,TRBD2,few,TGTGCCAGCAGTGAACTAGCGGGGAGCTCCTACGAGCAGTACTTC,CASSELAGSSYEQYF
14,TRBJ1-1,TRBV5-1,.,.,TGCGCCAGCAGCTTGGCTAGGCCGTACACTGAAGCTTTCTTT,CASSLARPYTEAFF
15,TRBJ2-1,TRBV7-9,.,once,TGTGCCAGCAGCCTGGGACTTTATACGGGCAATGAGCAGTTCTTC,CASSLGLYTGNEQFF
14,TRBJ2-5,TRBV6-1,.,.,TGTGCCAGCACTACAACAGGGTTTGGAGAGACCCAGTACTTC,CASTTTGFGETQYF
14,TRBJ1-2,TRBV19,TRBD1,.,TGTGCCAGTAGTACCACAGGGGAGACCTATGGCTACACCTTC,CASSTTGETYGYTF
14,TRBJ2-3,TRBV5-1,.,.,TGCGCCAGCAGCGTCGACTATCGCCCAGATACGCAGTATTTT,CASSVDYRPDTQYF
18,TRBJ2-2,TRBV4-2,TRBD2,few,TGTGCCAGCAGCCCCCATGCCGGGTCTAGCGGGTACACCGGGGAGCTGTTTTTT,CASSPHAGSSGYTGELFF
12,TRBJ1-6,TRBV6-5,.,.,TGTGCCAGTATTTATTATAATTCACCCCTCCACTTT,CASIYYNSPLHF
14,TRBJ2-5,TRBV5-4,.,.,TGTGCCAGCAGCTTTCTGGCAGGACAAGAGACCCAGTACTTC,CASSFLAGQETQYF
12,TRBJ1-2,TRBV2,.,.,TGTGCCAAACCCGCGGGGGCATATGGCTACACCTTC,CAKPAGAYGYTF
13,TRBJ2-4,TRBV29-1,.,.,TGCAGCGTTGGATCCGGGGTTCAGAACATTCAGTACTTC,CSVGSGVQNIQYF
15,TRBJ1-2,TRBV6-1,.,.,TGTGCCAGCAGTGAAGCCAAACGAGCTTCCTGGGGCTACACCTTC,CASSEAKRASWGYTF
14,TRBJ2-7,TRBV6-5,TRBD2,.,TGTGCCAGCAGGTCGGGACTAGCCAGGTACGAGCAGTACTTC,CASRSGLARYEQYF
15,TRBJ2-3,TRBV5-1,.,.,TGCGCCAGCAGCCATTTAGAGCGGGGCACAGATACGCAGTATTTT,CASSHLERGTDTQYF
16,TRBJ2-5,TRBV19,TRBD2,.,TGTGCCAGTAGTATACCTGGGGTAGCGGGAAGAGAGACCCAGTACTTC,CASSIPGVAGRETQYF
16,TRBJ2-5,TRBV6-5,.,.,TGTGCCAGCAGTTACTCGACGGCGGGGGCTCAAGAGACCCAGTACTTC,CASSYSTAGAQETQYF
13,TRBJ1-2,TRBV5-1,.,.,TGCGCCAGCAGCGCGGATCAAAGACAGTCCTACACCTTC,CASSADQRQSYTF
15,TRBJ2-1,TRBV15,.,.,TGTGCCACCAGCAGAGTCGGGACATATTACAATGAGCAGTTCTTC,CATSRVGTYYNEQFF
13,TRBJ1-3,TRBV7-9,.,few,TGTGCCAGCGGTAGCCCCTCTGGAAACACCATATATTTT,CASGSPSGNTIYF
13,TRBJ2-1,TRBV5-1,TRBD2,.,TGCGCCAGCAGCTTTCTAGCGGGGAATGAGCAGTTCTTC,CASSFLAGNEQFF
15,TRBJ2-3,TRBV11-2,TRBD2,once,TGTGCCAGCAGTAAGCGGGAGGGCTTCACAGATACGCAGTATTTT,CASSKREGFTDTQYF
14,TRBJ2-1,TRBV27,TRBD2,.,TGTGCCAGCAGTCCCCCCAGCGGGAACAATGAGCAGTTCTTC,CASSPPSGNNEQFF
15,TRBJ1-1,TRBV7-2,.,.,TGTGCCAGCAGCCCCCCGAATGGATGGGTGACAAGAGCTTTCTTT,CASSPPNGWVTRAFF
16,TRBJ2-3,TRBV9,TRBD2,.,TGTGCCAGCAGCGTAGGTCCAGCGGGGGTCACAGATACGCAGTATTTT,CASSVGPAGVTDTQYF
15,TRBJ1-5,TRBV7-6,.,.,TGTGCCAGCAGCTTAGCGGGGGCAGGAGATCAGCCCCAGCATTTT,CASSLAGAGDQPQHF
17,TRBJ1-4,TRBV7-9,.,.,TGTGCCAGCAGCGGATTCCCCACCAGCGCAACTAATGAAAAACTGTTTTTT,CASSGFPTSATNEKLFF
20,TRBJ2-7,TRBV30,TRBD2,.,TGTGCCTGGAAAGGTACCAAAGGACTAGCGGATTACTGGGGGAGCGGCGAGCAGTACTTC,CAWKGTKGLADYWGSGEQYF
15,TRBJ2-7,TRBV27,TRBD1,.,TGTGCCAGCAGTCCCTCGGGACAGGGAACCTACGAGCAGTACTTC,CASSPSGQGTYEQYF
11,TRBJ2-7,TRBV29-1,.,.,TGCGCCATCAGGGTCGCATACGAGCAGTACTTC,CAIRVAYEQYF
14,TRBJ2-1,TRBV10-3,TRBD2,.,TGTGCCATCAGGGTAGCGGGAGTCGGGAATGAGCAGTTCTTC,CAIRVAGVGNEQFF
13,TRBJ2-4,TRBV27,TRBD1,.,TGTGCCAGCTCGGGGACAGGGAAAAACATTCAGTACTTC,CASSGTGKNIQYF
16,TRBJ2-7,TRBV5-4,.,.,TGTGCCAGCAGCTTGGTTGGCGGGGGCTTCTCCTACGAGCAGTACTTC,CASSLVGGGFSYEQYF
13,TRBJ2-7,TRBV6-6,.,.,TGTGCCAGCAGTTATCCTTCCGTTTACGAGCAGTACTTC,CASSYPSVYEQYF
16,TRBJ2-1,TRBV4-1,TRBD2,.,TGCGCCAGCAGCCGGACTATTAGCGGGGAATACAATGAGCAGTTCTTC,CASSRTISGEYNEQFF
15,TRBJ1-2,TRBV30,.,few,TGTGCCTGGAGTGCCCCGGGACTTCGGGATGGTGGCTACACCTTC,CAWSAPGLRDGGYTF
16,TRBJ2-1,TRBV7-9,TRBD2,.,TGTGCCAGCAGCTTAGGCCTAGCGGGCCGATACAATGAGCAGTTCTTC,CASSLGLAGRYNEQFF
15,TRBJ2-3,TRBV9,TRBD2,.,TGTGCCAGCAGCGAGTCAGCGGGAGAGGGGTATACGCAGTATTTT,CASSESAGEGYTQYF
12,TRBJ2-5,TRBV2,TRBD1,.,TGTGCCAGCAGGGACAGGGGAGAGACCCAGTACTTC,CASRDRGETQYF
12,TRBJ2-7,TRBV6-1,.,.,TGTGCCAGCGGTCGAGGCGCCTACGAGCAGTACTTC,CASGRGAYEQYF
13,TRBJ2-3,TRBV5-4,.,.,TGTGCCAGCAGCTTAAGTGGGCTTGATACGCAGTATTTT,CASSLSGLDTQYF
15,TRBJ2-4,TRBV23-1,TRBD2,once,TGCGCCAGCAGTACGCGGGAGTTAGCCAAAAACATTCAGTACTTC,CASSTRELAKNIQYF
15,TRBJ2-7,TRBV25-1,TRBD1,once,TGTGCCAGCAGCCCTGCTGGACAGGGGTCCTACGAGCAGTACTTC,CASSPAGQGSYEQYF
16,TRBJ2-1,TRBV5-1,.,.,TGCGCCAGCAGCCCCAGCGTAGGGAGGTCCTACAATGAGCAGTTCTTC,CASSPSVGRSYNEQFF
13,TRBJ1-1,TRBV19,.,.,TGTGCCAGTAGTATGGCGGCGAACACTGAAGCTTTCTTT,CASSMAANTEAFF